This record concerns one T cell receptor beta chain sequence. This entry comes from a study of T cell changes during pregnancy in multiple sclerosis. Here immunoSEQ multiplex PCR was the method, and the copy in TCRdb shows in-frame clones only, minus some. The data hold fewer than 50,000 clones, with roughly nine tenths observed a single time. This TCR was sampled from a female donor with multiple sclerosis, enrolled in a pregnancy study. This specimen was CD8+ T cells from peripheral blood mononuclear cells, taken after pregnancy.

The CDR3, as DNA: TGTGCCTGGAGTCACAATATCTACGAGCAGTACTTC. It codes for CAWSHNIYEQYF. The V and J genes are TRBV30 and TRBJ2-7; D uncertain. CDR3 length equals 12 residues. Germline CDR1 reads GTSNPN; CDR2 reads SVGIG (reference sequence). The V end lost 2 bases, the J end lost 3 bases, and 8 bases lay between the germline ends.